This TCR beta chain emerged from a study of T cell clones after liver transplantation. Germline V gives CDR1 SEHNR, CDR2 FQNEAQ (reference sequence). V was pared by 6 bases and J by 5 bases, with 5 bases of the junction left unmatched. This CDR3 region has 13 residues. This table comes from immunoSEQ multiplex PCR, and its TCRdb copy is limited to in-frame clones, with some not included. The sample yields 15,000 to 20,000 clones, 75% to 85% seen once. The sample consisted of CD8+ T cells from blood, taken 48 months after liver transplant. The gene calls are TRBV7-9 and TRBJ2-7; 9 nucleotides match TRBD2. The sequence was obtained from a human patient who received a liver transplant. Some of these T cells may belong to the graft donor. The CDR3 DNA reads TGTGCCAGCAGGCGGGAGGGAACCGACGAGCAGTACTTC. This sequence encodes CASRREGTDEQYF.